The rows below give T cell receptor beta chains drawn from one sample of a study of cytomegalovirus exposure and HLA in healthy donors. Here immunoSEQ multiplex PCR was the method, and the copy in TCRdb shows in-frame clones only, minus some. Of roughly 120,000 clones in the sample, over 75% were seen once. The sequencing sample was made of PBMCs. These receptors originate from a woman aged 18-35 years in good health and CMV-seronegative. Each CDR3 is given with its conserved first and last residue. Fields, in order: D gene, clone size, J gene, V gene, CDR3 protein, CDR3 DNA. The D gene is left open where the match is weak. Clone size is shown for a subset of rows, as once, few, many or a class of expanded clone.

d_call: TRBD1; clone_size: NA; j_call: TRBJ1-2; v_call: TRBV6-1; cdr3_aa: CASRPRQGSDGYTF; cdr3_nt: TGTGCCAGCAGACCTCGACAGGGGTCAGATGGCTACACCTTC
d_call: TRBD2; clone_size: few; j_call: TRBJ2-7; v_call: TRBV9; cdr3_aa: CASTPTSGIGEQYF; cdr3_nt: TGTGCCAGCACCCCGACTAGCGGGATAGGCGAGCAGTACTTC
d_call: NA; clone_size: NA; j_call: TRBJ1-1; v_call: TRBV6-1; cdr3_aa: CASSVPGRGAFF; cdr3_nt: TGTGCCAGCAGTGTCCCGGGTCGAGGAGCTTTCTTT
d_call: NA; clone_size: NA; j_call: TRBJ2-1; v_call: TRBV7-2; cdr3_aa: CASSPSQGGLTFF; cdr3_nt: TGTGCCAGCAGCCCATCACAGGGGGGGCTGACGTTCTTC
d_call: TRBD2; clone_size: NA; j_call: TRBJ2-1; v_call: TRBV4-3; cdr3_aa: CASSQDPGGEVNEQFF; cdr3_nt: TGCGCCAGCAGCCAAGATCCGGGGGGAGAGGTTAATGAGCAGTTCTTC
d_call: TRBD1; clone_size: NA; j_call: TRBJ2-7; v_call: TRBV4-2; cdr3_aa: CASSQATGGLDEQYF; cdr3_nt: TGTGCCAGCAGCCAAGCAACAGGGGGCTTGGACGAGCAGTACTTC
d_call: NA; clone_size: once; j_call: TRBJ1-1; v_call: TRBV19; cdr3_aa: CASSIRQAFTEAFF; cdr3_nt: TGTGCCAGTAGTATCAGACAGGCGTTCACTGAAGCTTTCTTT
d_call: NA; clone_size: NA; j_call: TRBJ2-5; v_call: TRBV5-4; cdr3_aa: CASSPQMGGETQYF; cdr3_nt: TGTGCCAGCAGCCCCCAGATGGGGGGAGAGACCCAGTACTTC
d_call: NA; clone_size: NA; j_call: TRBJ1-1; v_call: TRBV6-5; cdr3_aa: CASSYTDLAGTEAFF; cdr3_nt: TGTGCCAGCAGTTACACGGACTTAGCGGGCACTGAAGCTTTCTTT
d_call: NA; clone_size: NA; j_call: TRBJ1-1; v_call: TRBV18; cdr3_aa: CASSQGRDVEAFF; cdr3_nt: TGTGCCAGCTCCCAAGGACGGGATGTTGAAGCTTTCTTT
d_call: TRBD2; clone_size: NA; j_call: TRBJ2-5; v_call: TRBV4-1; cdr3_aa: CASSKTPSPGLAGFQETQYF; cdr3_nt: TGCGCCAGCAGCAAAACTCCTTCCCCTGGACTAGCGGGATTCCAAGAGACCCAGTACTTC
d_call: NA; clone_size: NA; j_call: TRBJ1-4; v_call: TRBV30; cdr3_aa: CAWSTEGTGEKLFF; cdr3_nt: TGTGCCTGGAGTACGGAGGGAACGGGAGAAAAACTGTTTTTT
d_call: NA; clone_size: few; j_call: TRBJ2-3; v_call: TRBV5-4; cdr3_aa: CASSAVYTDTQYF; cdr3_nt: TGTGCCAGCAGCGCCGTCTACACAGATACGCAGTATTTT
d_call: NA; clone_size: NA; j_call: TRBJ1-3; v_call: TRBV6-1; cdr3_aa: CASSEDSLWRNTIYF; cdr3_nt: TGTGCCAGCAGTGAAGACAGTCTCTGGAGAAACACCATATATTTT
d_call: NA; clone_size: NA; j_call: TRBJ1-1; v_call: TRBV2; cdr3_aa: CASRPVGGAEAFF; cdr3_nt: TGTGCCAGCAGGCCCGTCGGGGGGGCTGAAGCTTTCTTT
d_call: NA; clone_size: NA; j_call: TRBJ2-6; v_call: TRBV5-4; cdr3_aa: CASSSTVGANVLTF; cdr3_nt: TGTGCCAGCAGCTCTACGGTCGGGGCCAACGTCCTGACTTTC
d_call: TRBD2; clone_size: once; j_call: TRBJ2-1; v_call: TRBV2; cdr3_aa: CASSGRSGSSYNEQFF; cdr3_nt: TGTGCCAGCAGTGGAAGAAGCGGGAGTTCCTACAATGAGCAGTTCTTC
d_call: TRBD1; clone_size: NA; j_call: TRBJ1-1; v_call: TRBV25-1; cdr3_aa: CASSGQAVNTEAFF; cdr3_nt: TGTGCCAGCAGCGGACAGGCAGTGAACACTGAAGCTTTCTTT
d_call: TRBD2; clone_size: NA; j_call: TRBJ2-7; v_call: TRBV19; cdr3_aa: CASSMRSSGRPYEQYF; cdr3_nt: TGTGCCAGTAGTATGAGGTCTAGCGGGAGGCCCTACGAGCAGTACTTC
d_call: NA; clone_size: NA; j_call: TRBJ2-7; v_call: TRBV19; cdr3_aa: CASSIVPLGLPGDEQYF; cdr3_nt: TGTGCCAGTAGTATAGTCCCTTTAGGACTCCCCGGGGACGAGCAGTACTTC
d_call: NA; clone_size: NA; j_call: TRBJ2-1; v_call: TRBV9; cdr3_aa: CASSVALSNEQFF; cdr3_nt: TGTGCCAGCAGCGTAGCGCTGAGCAATGAGCAGTTCTTC
d_call: TRBD2; clone_size: NA; j_call: TRBJ2-7; v_call: TRBV9; cdr3_aa: CASSVAGGRSYEQYF; cdr3_nt: TGTGCCAGCAGCGTAGCGGGGGGTCGGTCCTACGAGCAGTACTTC
d_call: NA; clone_size: NA; j_call: TRBJ1-2; v_call: TRBV19; cdr3_aa: CASSIIGANYGYTF; cdr3_nt: TGTGCCAGTAGTATAATCGGGGCTAACTATGGCTACACCTTC
d_call: TRBD1; clone_size: NA; j_call: TRBJ1-2; v_call: TRBV5-6; cdr3_aa: CASSAKGANGYTF; cdr3_nt: TGTGCCAGCAGCGCCAAGGGGGCAAATGGCTACACCTTC
d_call: NA; clone_size: NA; j_call: TRBJ1-1; v_call: TRBV2; cdr3_aa: CASSVTPAQGSEAFF; cdr3_nt: TGTGCCAGCAGTGTGACCCCAGCGCAGGGCTCTGAAGCTTTCTTT
d_call: TRBD2; clone_size: NA; j_call: TRBJ2-1; v_call: TRBV27; cdr3_aa: CASGRLAGSYNEQFF; cdr3_nt: TGTGCCAGCGGTAGACTAGCGGGAAGTTACAATGAGCAGTTCTTC
d_call: NA; clone_size: NA; j_call: TRBJ1-1; v_call: TRBV10-2; cdr3_aa: CASSERENTEAFF; cdr3_nt: TGCGCCAGCAGTGAGAGAGAGAACACTGAAGCTTTCTTT
d_call: TRBD1; clone_size: NA; j_call: TRBJ1-2; v_call: TRBV12-5; cdr3_aa: CASGWGDSHYGYTF; cdr3_nt: TGTGCTAGTGGTTGGGGGGACAGTCACTATGGCTACACCTTC
d_call: TRBD1; clone_size: NA; j_call: TRBJ2-6; v_call: TRBV13; cdr3_aa: CASSFKKTGGSLSGANGLTF; cdr3_nt: TGTGCCAGCAGCTTTAAAAAGACAGGGGGGTCCCTCTCTGGGGCCAACGGCCTGACTTTC
d_call: NA; clone_size: few; j_call: TRBJ1-1; v_call: TRBV6-5; cdr3_aa: CASSSYRAFF; cdr3_nt: TGTGCCAGCAGTTCCTATAGAGCTTTCTTT
d_call: NA; clone_size: NA; j_call: TRBJ1-2; v_call: TRBV7-2; cdr3_aa: CASSPEAPNYGYTF; cdr3_nt: TGTGCCAGCAGCCCCGAGGCCCCTAACTATGGCTACACCTTC
d_call: NA; clone_size: NA; j_call: TRBJ2-7; v_call: TRBV5-5; cdr3_aa: CASSLVTESYEQYF; cdr3_nt: TGTGCCAGCAGCTTGGTTACAGAATCCTACGAGCAGTACTTC
d_call: TRBD2; clone_size: NA; j_call: TRBJ2-3; v_call: TRBV30; cdr3_aa: CAHGTSGSTDTQYF; cdr3_nt: TGTGCCCACGGGACTAGCGGCAGCACAGATACGCAGTATTTT
d_call: NA; clone_size: NA; j_call: TRBJ2-3; v_call: TRBV7-2; cdr3_aa: CASSLLSGATDTQYF; cdr3_nt: TGTGCCAGCAGCTTACTGTCAGGGGCCACAGATACGCAGTATTTT